This T cell receptor beta chain was identified during a study of CD8 T cells in Susac syndrome. CD8+ and CD4+ T cells circulating in blood were sequenced for TCR beta. While CD8+ and CD4+ T cells were isolated negatively, TEMRA cells were enriched by FACS. Germline CDR1 and CDR2: SGHTA and FQGNSA. Trimming stripped 5 bases from V and 0 bases from J, with 11 bases between. The CDR3 is 15 residues long. Reverse transcription of roughly 0.45 to 1 ug RNA was performed with random hexamers. TCR beta CDR3 was amplified by immunoSEQ multiplex PCR. This amplification extended across 54 Vbeta and 13 Jbeta segments. One entry per CDR3 protein, called by TCRdb with MiXCR from the immunoSEQ multiplex PCR reads. This sample carries about 140,000 distinct CDR3 sequences, about 95% of them seen once, and the ten largest clones take roughly 0.14%.

The rearrangement joins TRBV7-2 to TRBJ2-1, with D unclear. Sequencing was done on a sample of CD4+ T cells from PBMCs. This TCR derives from a human donor with Susac syndrome. CDR3 nucleotide sequence: TGTGCCAGCAGCCCCGACTGGAACTCCTACAATGAGCAGTTCTTC. This sequence encodes CASSPDWNSYNEQFF.